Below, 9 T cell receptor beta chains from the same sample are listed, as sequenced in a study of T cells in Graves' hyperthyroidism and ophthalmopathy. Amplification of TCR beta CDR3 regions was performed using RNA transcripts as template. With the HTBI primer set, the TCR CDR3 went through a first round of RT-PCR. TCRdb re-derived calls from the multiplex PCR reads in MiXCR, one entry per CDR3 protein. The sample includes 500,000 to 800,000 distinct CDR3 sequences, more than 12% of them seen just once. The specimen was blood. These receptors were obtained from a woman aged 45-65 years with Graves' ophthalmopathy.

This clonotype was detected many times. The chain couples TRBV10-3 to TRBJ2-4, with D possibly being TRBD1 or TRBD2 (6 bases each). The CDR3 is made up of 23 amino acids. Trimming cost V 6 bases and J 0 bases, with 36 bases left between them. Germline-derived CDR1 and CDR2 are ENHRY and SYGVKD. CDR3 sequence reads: CAISWRLLETGPAGDLAKNIQYF. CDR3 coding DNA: TGTGCCATCAGCTGGAGACTACTGGAGACGGGGCCGGCAGGGGACTTAGCCAAAAACATTCAGTACTTC.

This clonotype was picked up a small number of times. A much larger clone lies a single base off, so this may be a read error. CDR3 DNA sequence: TGTGCCAGCAGCCAAGATTACGATGAGCAGTTCTTC. Its protein product is CASSQDYDEQFF. The V call is TRBV4-2, the J call TRBJ2-1; D remains unclear. CDR3 length: 12 amino acids. Germline V CDR1 and CDR2: LGHNA, YNFKEQ. V lost 0 bases and J lost 8, with 5 bases in between.

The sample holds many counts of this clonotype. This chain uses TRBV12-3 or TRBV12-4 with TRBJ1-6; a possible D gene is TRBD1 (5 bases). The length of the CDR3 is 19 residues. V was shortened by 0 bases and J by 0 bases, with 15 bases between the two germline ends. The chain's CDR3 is CASSLAAGGPRSYNSPLHF. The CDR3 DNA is TGTGCCAGCAGTTTAGCCGCCGGGGGTCCACGCTCCTATAATTCACCCCTCCACTTT.

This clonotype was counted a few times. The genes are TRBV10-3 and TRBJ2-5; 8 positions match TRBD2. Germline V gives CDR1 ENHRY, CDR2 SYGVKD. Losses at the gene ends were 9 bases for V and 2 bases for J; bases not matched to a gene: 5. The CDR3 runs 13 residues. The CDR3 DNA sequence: TGTGCCATTGGACTAGCTCGGCAAGAGACCCAGTACTTC. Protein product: CAIGLARQETQYF.

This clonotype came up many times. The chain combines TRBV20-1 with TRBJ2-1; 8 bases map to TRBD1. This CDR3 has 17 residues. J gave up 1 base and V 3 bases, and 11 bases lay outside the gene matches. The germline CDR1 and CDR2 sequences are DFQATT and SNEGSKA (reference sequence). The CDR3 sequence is CSASGTQGARSYNEQFF. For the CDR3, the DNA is TGCAGTGCTAGTGGGACCCAGGGGGCGAGGTCCTACAATGAGCAGTTCTTC.

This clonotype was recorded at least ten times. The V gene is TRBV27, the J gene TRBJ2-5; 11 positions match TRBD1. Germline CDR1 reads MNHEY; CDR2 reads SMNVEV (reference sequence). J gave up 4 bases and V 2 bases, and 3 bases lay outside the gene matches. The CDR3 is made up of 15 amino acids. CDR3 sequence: CASSLRTGGAETQYF. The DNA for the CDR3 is TGTGCCAGCAGTTTACGGACAGGGGGCGCAGAGACCCAGTACTTC.

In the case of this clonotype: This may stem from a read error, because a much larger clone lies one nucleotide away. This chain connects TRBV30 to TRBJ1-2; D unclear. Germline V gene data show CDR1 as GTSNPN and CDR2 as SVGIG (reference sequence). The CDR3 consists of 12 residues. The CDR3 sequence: CARSVGPYGYTF. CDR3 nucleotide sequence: TGTGCCCGGAGCGTAGGGCCATACGGCTACACCTTC.

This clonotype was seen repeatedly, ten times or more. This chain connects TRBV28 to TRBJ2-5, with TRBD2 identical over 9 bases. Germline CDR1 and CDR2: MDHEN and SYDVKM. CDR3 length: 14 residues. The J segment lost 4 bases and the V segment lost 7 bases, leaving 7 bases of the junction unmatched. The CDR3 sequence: CASKISGSGETQYF. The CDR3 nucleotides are TGTGCCAGCAAAATTAGCGGGAGTGGAGAGACCCAGTACTTC.

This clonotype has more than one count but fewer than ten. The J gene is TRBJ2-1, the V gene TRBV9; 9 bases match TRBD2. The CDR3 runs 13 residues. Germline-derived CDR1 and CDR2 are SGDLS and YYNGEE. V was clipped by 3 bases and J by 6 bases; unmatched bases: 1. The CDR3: CASSGLAVNEQFF. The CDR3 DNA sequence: TGTGCCAGCAGCGGACTAGCGGTCAATGAGCAGTTCTTC.